This T cell receptor (beta chain) was retrieved from a study of blood T cell repertoires in COVID-19. Whole-study context: Sample material is recorded as cDNA or gDNA derived from T cells, B-cell-depleted T cells, or PBMCs.

With 1 base clipped from V and 1 base from J, the junction kept 18 bases outside the gene matches. Germline V CDR1 and CDR2: MGHRA, YSYEKL. The CDR3 sequence is 20 residues long. Residents of approximately 25 US areas, aged about 18 to 89 years, made up the participants. Assignment of participants to cohorts was predicated upon participant-reported clinical history. Exposed volunteers were people who met a COVID-19 case within 2 weeks before study entry. Using immunoSEQ multiplex PCR, the repertoire was profiled, and TCRdb retains in-frame clones only, with some absent. The sample consists of approximately 190,000 clones, over 80% of them appearing once.

The TCR sequence derives from a woman aged 30 to 39 who had been exposed to COVID-19. The chain has TRBV4-1 and TRBJ1-2, with 7 bases lining up with TRBD1. Sequencing was performed on PBMCs or T cells enriched from blood (not recorded which). The CDR3, as DNA: TGCGCCAGCAGCCAAGTTAAAGGGACACGACAGGGCGGAGATAACTATGGCTACACCTTC. Protein: CASSQVKGTRQGGDNYGYTF.